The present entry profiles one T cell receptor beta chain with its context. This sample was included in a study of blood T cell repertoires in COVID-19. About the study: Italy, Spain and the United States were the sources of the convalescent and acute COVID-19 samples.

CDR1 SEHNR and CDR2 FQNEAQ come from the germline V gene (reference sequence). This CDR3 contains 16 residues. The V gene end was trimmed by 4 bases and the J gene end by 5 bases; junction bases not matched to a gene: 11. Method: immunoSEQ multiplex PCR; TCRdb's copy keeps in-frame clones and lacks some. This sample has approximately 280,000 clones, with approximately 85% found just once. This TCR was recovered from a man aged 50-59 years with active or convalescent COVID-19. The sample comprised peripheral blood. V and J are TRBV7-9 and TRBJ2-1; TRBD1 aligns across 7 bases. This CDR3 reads CASSSQRGGADNEQFF. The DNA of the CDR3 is TGTGCCAGCAGCTCTCAGCGAGGGGGCGCCGACAATGAGCAGTTCTTC. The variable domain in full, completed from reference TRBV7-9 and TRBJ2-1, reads DTGVSQNPRHKITKRGQNVTFRCDPISEHNRLYWYRQTLGQGPEFLTYFQNEAQLEKSRLLSDRFSAERPKGSFSTLEIQRTEQGDSAMYLCASSSQRGGADNEQFFGPGTRLTVL.